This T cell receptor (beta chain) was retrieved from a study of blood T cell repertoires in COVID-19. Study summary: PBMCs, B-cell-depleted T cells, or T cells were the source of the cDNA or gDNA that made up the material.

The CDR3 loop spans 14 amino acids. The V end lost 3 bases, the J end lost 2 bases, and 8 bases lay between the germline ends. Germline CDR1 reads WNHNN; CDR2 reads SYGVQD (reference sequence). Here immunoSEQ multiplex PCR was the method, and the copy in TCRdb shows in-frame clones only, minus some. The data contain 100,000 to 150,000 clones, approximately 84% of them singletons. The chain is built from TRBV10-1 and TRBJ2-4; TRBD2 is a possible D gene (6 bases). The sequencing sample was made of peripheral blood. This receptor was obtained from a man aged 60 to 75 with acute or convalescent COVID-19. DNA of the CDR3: TGCGCCAGCAGTGATGGCGGGACCAAAAACATTCAGTACTTC. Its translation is CASSDGGTKNIQYF.